These 27 T cell receptor beta chains were sequenced from one sample in a study of Ad26.COV2.S vaccination and SARS-CoV-2 variants. The assay was immunoSEQ multiplex PCR, and TCRdb's table has in-frame clones only and misses some. Of a few hundred thousand clones listed, 90% are singletons. Described treatment: some 20 received Ad26.COV2.S at low or high dose, single or two shots; about 5 received placebo; per-sample allocation not given. The samples were gathered on day 63 after the first injection of vaccine or placebo. The starting material was peripheral blood, obtained in a trial of Ad26.COV2.S vaccine versus placebo. The receptor source for this set is a person aged 18-60 years who received the Ad26.COV2.S COVID-19 vaccine or a placebo.

The V and J genes are TRBV19 and TRBJ2-1, with 9 bases that match TRBD2. V lost 4 bases and J lost 12; bases outside the gene matches: 10. Per the germline V gene, CDR1 is LNHDA and CDR2 is SQIVND (reference sequence). The CDR3 covers 14 residues. DNA of the CDR3: TGTGCCAGTAGTAACAGCGGGAGGCGGGGGTGGCAGTTCTTC. This encodes CASSNSGRRGWQFF.

The CDR3 region is CASSFGAKETQYF. The CDR3 DNA reads as TGTGCCAGCAGCTTTGGGGCAAAAGAGACCCAGTACTTC. This sequence joins TRBV7-2 and TRBJ2-5; D might be TRBD1 (5 bases). Trimming removed 3 bases at V and 3 bases at J, with 8 bases between. Germline V lookup: CDR1 SGHTA, CDR2 FQGNSA. The CDR3 sequence is 13 residues long.

The chain joins TRBV5-1 to TRBJ1-3; D not certain. V was clipped by 1 base and J by 2 bases, with 10 bases between them. The germline gives CDR1 SGHRS, CDR2 YFSETQ. The CDR3 runs 15 residues. The CDR3 loop reads CASSLRADTGNTIYF. CDR3 nucleotide sequence: TGCGCCAGCAGCTTGAGGGCAGATACTGGAAACACCATATATTTT.

The chain has TRBV27 and TRBJ2-1, with unresolved D. The CDR3 is made up of 14 amino acids. V was shortened by 7 bases and J by 6 bases, with 16 bases between the two germline ends. CDR1 is MNHEY, CDR2 SMNVEV, per germline (reference sequence). The CDR3 is CASTIDQLGNEQFF. The CDR3 DNA reads TGTGCCAGCACCATCGACCAACTGGGCAATGAGCAGTTCTTC.

CDR3 sequence reads: CASSLGLAGATDTQYF. CDR3 bases: TGTGCCAGCAGTCTGGGACTAGCGGGAGCTACAGATACGCAGTATTTT. The chain employs TRBV28 and TRBJ2-3; TRBD2 matches at 14 bases. The CDR3 consists of 16 residues. After removal of 5 bases from V and 3 bases from J, the junction contained 4 bases not matched to a gene. CDR1 MDHEN and CDR2 SYDVKM come from the germline V gene.

The J gene is TRBJ2-7, the V gene TRBV29-1; D might be TRBD1 (6 bases). Trimming stripped 6 bases from V and 6 bases from J, with 15 bases between. In germline, CDR1 is SQVTM, CDR2 ANQGSEA. The CDR3 runs to 12 residues. The CDR3 DNA is TGCAGCGTGCTTAAACAGGGTCTCGAGCAGTACTTC. The encoded protein is CSVLKQGLEQYF.

The chain uses TRBV7-8 and TRBJ2-2; 8 nucleotides agree with TRBD2. The CDR3 loop spans 16 amino acids. The V gene end was trimmed by 4 bases and the J gene end by 2 bases; junction bases not matched to a gene: 6. Germline V gene lookup returns CDR1 SGHVS and CDR2 FQNEAQ. CDR3 DNA sequence: TGTGCCAGCAGCTCATCGGGACTAGGCAACACCGGGGAGCTGTTTTTT. Protein: CASSSSGLGNTGELFF.

This clone came up once. This rearrangement joins TRBV28 to TRBJ1-2; TRBD1 matches at 7 bases. CDR3 size: 14 residues. The trim removed 1 base at V and 2 bases at J, leaving 1 base unmatched. Germline V CDR1 and CDR2: MDHEN, SYDVKM. The CDR3 protein is CASSLSGGNYGYTF. CDR3 in DNA: TGTGCCAGCAGTTTATCAGGGGGGAACTATGGCTACACCTTC.

The chain couples TRBV27 to TRBJ1-5, with a weak D call TRBD1 (5 bases). Trimming pared 0 bases from V and 3 bases from J, leaving 12 bases between. Germline CDR1 reads MNHEY; CDR2 reads SMNVEV (reference sequence). CDR3 length: 16 residues. The CDR3 reads CASSLSPDSTNQPQHF. CDR3 sequence (DNA): TGTGCCAGCAGTTTATCCCCCGACAGTACCAATCAGCCCCAGCATTTT.

The genes are TRBV27 and TRBJ2-1, with D tentatively TRBD1 or TRBD2 (6 bases each). Trimming took 3 bases from V and 6 from J, leaving 21 bases between them. The germline V gene has CDR1 MNHEY and CDR2 SMNVEV (reference sequence). This CDR3 comprises 17 residues. The CDR3 nucleotides read TGTGCCAGCAGTTTTTACAGGGAGGACGAAGGGGGCAATGAGCAGTTCTTC. Its translation: CASSFYREDEGGNEQFF.

This chain links TRBV30 with TRBJ2-3; D call uncertain. CDR1 GTSNPN and CDR2 SVGIG come from the germline V gene (reference sequence). The CDR3 covers 15 residues. V was pared by 0 bases and J by 4 bases, with 14 bases between. This chain's CDR3 is CAWSVWLSGPDTQYF. The CDR3 bases are TGTGCCTGGAGTGTTTGGCTCTCGGGCCCAGATACGCAGTATTTT.

This clone was recorded only once. The genes are TRBV6-2 or TRBV6-3 and TRBJ1-6; D remains ambiguous. CDR3 size: 15 residues. Trimming removed 0 bases from V and 13 bases from J, with 16 bases in between. Germline CDR1 is MNHEY and CDR2 is SVGEGT. CDR3 residues: CASSYSGSRRGPLHF. Here the CDR3 DNA reads TGTGCCAGCAGTTACTCGGGCAGTAGGAGAGGCCCCCTCCACTTT.

J is TRBJ2-1 and V is TRBV7-9; the match to TRBD2 covers 11 bases. The CDR3 covers 17 residues. From germline, CDR1 is SEHNR and CDR2 FQNEAQ (reference sequence). The V segment lost 5 bases and the J segment 4 bases; nucleotides outside the gene matches: 10. Here the CDR3 reads CASSPDRLAGPYNEQFF. The CDR3 DNA reads as TGTGCCAGCAGCCCAGACAGACTAGCGGGGCCTTACAATGAGCAGTTCTTC.

The chain employs TRBV25-1 and TRBJ1-6; D unclear. The germline V and J ends were trimmed by 3 bases and 8 bases, with 8 bases remaining between them. The germline CDR1 and CDR2 sequences are MGHDK and SYGVNS. This CDR3 region has 13 residues. As DNA, the CDR3 is TGTGCCAGCAGTGAGGGTGGGTATTCACCCCTCCACTTT. Its translation: CASSEGGYSPLHF.

This clone occurred a few times. Other nucleotide sequences in the sample specify the same CDR3. This chain links TRBV27 with TRBJ2-2; no clear D. Germline V gene lookup returns CDR1 MNHEY and CDR2 SMNVEV (reference sequence). Trimming pared 3 bases from V and 6 bases from J, leaving 5 bases between. This CDR3 is 12 amino acids long. The CDR3: CASSFSAGELFF. The CDR3 nucleotides read TGTGCCAGCAGTTTTTCTGCCGGGGAGCTGTTTTTT.

This chain uses TRBV7-2 with TRBJ2-3; D is possibly TRBD2 (6 bases). The V and J ends lost 1 base and 4 bases respectively, with 12 bases between them. The CDR3 loop spans 15 amino acids. CDR1 is SGHTA, CDR2 FQGNSA, per germline. The CDR3 bases are TGTGCCAGCAGCTTAGATGGACTAAGAGCAGATACGCAGTATTTT. It translates to CASSLDGLRADTQYF.

The chain uses TRBV13 and TRBJ1-2; D is ambiguous. V was cut by 5 bases and J by 4 bases, with 17 bases left in between. The germline CDR1 and CDR2 sequences are PRHDT and FYEKMQ (reference sequence). This CDR3 is 15 amino acids long. The CDR3 DNA reads TGTGCCAGCAGCCTTACGAAGGTGGAGGGCTATGGCTACACCTTC. Amino acid sequence: CASSLTKVEGYGYTF. The variable domain in full, with the rest retrieved from reference TRBV13 and TRBJ1-2, is AAGVIQSPRHLIKEKRETATLKCYPIPRHDTVYWYQQGPGQDPQFLISFYEKMQSDKGSIPDRFSAQQFSDYHSELNMSSLELGDSALYFCASSLTKVEGYGYTFGSGTRLTVV.

The chain combines TRBV7-9 with TRBJ2-3, with D possibly matching TRBD1 (6 bases). Trimming stripped 3 bases from V and 7 bases from J, with 11 bases between. CDR3 length: 13 residues. Germline values: CDR1 SEHNR, CDR2 FQNEAQ (reference sequence). CDR3 nucleotides: TGTGCCAGCAGCTTTGGACAGTACTATACGCAGTATTTT. Encoded protein: CASSFGQYYTQYF.

The V gene is TRBV5-1, the J gene TRBJ2-5, with D possibly called TRBD1 or TRBD2 (5 bases each). Germline assignment: CDR1 SGHRS and CDR2 YFSETQ. The CDR3 covers 15 residues. V was pared by 6 bases and J by 5 bases, with 20 bases between. The CDR3 spells CASIVSGQAGETQYF. The CDR3 DNA reads as TGCGCCAGCATCGTGTCGGGGCAGGCCGGCGAGACCCAGTACTTC.

The chain carries TRBV6-5 and TRBJ1-1; D perhaps matches TRBD1 (6 bases). The CDR3 runs 14 residues. Trimming stripped 2 bases from V and 5 bases from J, with 12 bases between. In germline, CDR1 is MNHEY, CDR2 SVGAGI. DNA of the CDR3: TGTGCCAGCAGTTACGGGCAGGGGAGGACTGAAGCTTTCTTT. Translated: CASSYGQGRTEAFF.

J is TRBJ2-3 and V is TRBV7-3; unclear D gene. In germline, CDR1 is SGHTA, CDR2 FQGTGA. This CDR3 has 14 amino acids. V was clipped by 2 bases and J by 4 bases, with 10 bases between them. The CDR3 coding sequence is TGTGCCAGCAGCTTATCCAGCAACTCAGATACGCAGTATTTT. Encoded protein: CASSLSSNSDTQYF.

The V and J genes are TRBV18 and TRBJ2-5; D is ambiguous. The CDR3 spans 13 residues. CDR1 is KGHSH and CDR2 is LQKENI in the germline V gene. Trimming removed 8 bases from V and 2 bases from J, with 12 bases in between. The CDR3 nucleotides are TGTGCCAGCCTAGATGGGCTTCAAGAGACCCAGTACTTC. It yields the protein CASLDGLQETQYF.

The CDR3 nucleotides read TGTGCCAGCAGTGAATATAGGGGATCGTTTGGAGCTTTCTTT. It yields the protein CASSEYRGSFGAFF. The rearrangement joins TRBV25-1 to TRBJ1-1, with a possible D match to TRBD1 (5 bases). Germline values: CDR1 MGHDK, CDR2 SYGVNS. The V and J ends lost 0 bases and 10 bases respectively, with 15 bases between them. The CDR3 loop spans 14 amino acids.

The chain links TRBV7-2 to TRBJ2-7, with 10 positions matching TRBD2. V shed 5 bases and J 6 bases; nucleotides not matched to a gene: 16. Germline CDR1 SGHTA, CDR2 FQGNSA. CDR3 length: 17 amino acids. The DNA of the CDR3 is TGTGCCAGCAGCGCAAGCGGACTAGCGGCAAATCCCGCCGAGCAGTACTTC. This codes for CASSASGLAANPAEQYF.

The chain carries TRBV19 and TRBJ2-3, with 10 bases matching TRBD2. The CDR3 totals 16 residues. CDR1 and CDR2 from the germline V gene are LNHDA and SQIVND (reference sequence). Trimming at V came to 3 bases and at J to 6 bases, leaving 9 bases not matched to a gene. CDR3 DNA: TGTGCCAGTAGTATCAGAGCAGCGGGAGGGCGGGATACGCAGTATTTT. Translation: CASSIRAAGGRDTQYF.

The chain uses TRBV12-3 or TRBV12-4 and TRBJ1-2; TRBD1 aligns across 8 bases. The V gene end was trimmed by 0 bases and the J gene end by 8 bases; junction bases not matched to a gene: 2. The CDR3 extends over 13 amino acids. CDR3 sequence (DNA): TGTGCCAGCAGTTTAGCGCGACAGGGGGGCTACACCTTC. Translation gives CASSLARQGGYTF.

Details on this clone: This same CDR3 is encoded by further DNA sequences in the sample. DNA of the CDR3: TGCGCCAGCAGCCCGGGACAGGGACGGGGCTACACCTTC. Translation: CASSPGQGRGYTF. This sequence joins TRBV5-1 and TRBJ1-2; 9 nucleotides line up with TRBD1. CDR3 length: 13 amino acids. J lost 8 bases, V lost 4 bases, and 6 bases had no gene match. The germline V gene has CDR1 SGHRS and CDR2 YFSETQ.